Each of the 22 T cell receptor beta chains below was sequenced from the same sample in a study of T-cell memory formation after mild COVID-19. TCRdb re-called the 5' RACE reads with MiXCR, one entry per CDR3 protein. The sample shows about 260,000 distinct CDR3 sequences, 15% to 20% of them seen only once. The specimen was PBMCs or a T cell subset sorted from them (not recorded which). The receptors shown here come from a man between 18 and 35 years old who had mild COVID-19 (a few samples of this study predate the infection). Cell type and time point are not known.

This clonotype was seen more than once but under ten times. This chain joins TRBV29-1 and TRBJ1-2, with TRBD1 matching over 9 bases. This CDR3 has 20 residues. J was trimmed by 2 bases and V by 5 bases; bases with no gene match: 24. CDR1 SQVTM and CDR2 ANQGSEA come from the germline V gene. As DNA, the CDR3 is TGCAGCGTTAGCCTCGTCCGGGACAGGGAACCAGTAATGGGGAACTATGGCTACACCTTC. It codes for CSVSLVRDREPVMGNYGYTF.

The chain recombines TRBV7-8 with TRBJ2-2; D is uncertain. Trimming removed 3 bases from V and 3 bases from J, with 17 bases in between. CDR3 length: 17 amino acids. Germline CDR1 SGHVS, CDR2 FQNEAQ. The CDR3 here is CASSFRVMFRDTGELFF. The CDR3 coding sequence is TGTGCCAGCAGCTTTCGGGTTATGTTTAGGGACACCGGGGAGCTGTTTTTT.

This clonotype was seen more than once but under ten times. This chain joins TRBV7-2 and TRBJ2-6; tentatively, D is TRBD1 (6 bases). CDR1 is SGHTA and CDR2 is FQGNSA in the germline V gene. V was clipped by 5 bases and J by 0 bases, with 20 bases between them. The CDR3 runs 19 residues. The CDR3 sequence: CASSSSRDTLHSGANVLTF. In DNA, the CDR3 is TGTGCCAGCAGCAGCTCCCGGGACACGCTCCACTCTGGGGCCAACGTCCTGACTTTC.

This clonotype was seen more than once but under ten times. This chain joins TRBV7-2 and TRBJ2-3; 7 bases fit TRBD1. V shed 6 bases and J 2 bases; nucleotides not matched to a gene: 8. Looked up from germline, CDR1 is SGHTA and CDR2 is FQGNSA. The CDR3 extends over 15 amino acids. CDR3 DNA sequence: TGTGCCAGCAGACGTGGACAGGCGATCACAGATACGCAGTATTTT. Amino acid sequence: CASRRGQAITDTQYF.

This clonotype was seen more than once but under ten times. The V gene is TRBV4-3, the J gene TRBJ1-1; 10 bases are a match to TRBD1. The CDR3 is 14 amino acids. Germline CDR1 is LGHNA and CDR2 is YSLEER. V lost 8 bases and J lost 0; bases outside the gene matches: 3. The chain's CDR3 is CASGQGGMNTEAFF. As DNA, the CDR3 is TGCGCCAGCGGACAGGGGGGTATGAACACTGAAGCTTTCTTT.

This chain links TRBV20-1 with TRBJ2-2, with D unclear. Looked up from germline, CDR1 is DFQATT and CDR2 is SNEGSKA (reference sequence). This CDR3 has 14 amino acids. Trimming removed 3 bases at V and 1 base at J, with 9 bases between. The CDR3 here is CSARVPENTGELFF. In DNA, the CDR3 is TGCAGTGCTAGGGTCCCGGAGAACACCGGGGAGCTGTTTTTT.

The genes are TRBV5-1 and TRBJ2-7; possible D gene TRBD2, 5 bases. CDR1 and CDR2 from the germline V gene are SGHRS and YFSETQ. V was trimmed by 6 bases and J by 6 bases, leaving 16 bases between them. This CDR3 is 13 amino acids long. CDR3 amino acids: CASTFGNLREQYF. The CDR3 nucleotides are TGCGCCAGCACCTTCGGGAATCTACGCGAGCAGTACTTC.

A few counts support this clonotype. V and J are TRBV6-2 or TRBV6-3 and TRBJ1-2; tentatively, D is TRBD1 (6 bases). The CDR3 is 15 amino acids. V was clipped by 2 bases and J by 0 bases, with 10 bases between them. The germline CDR1 and CDR2 sequences are MNHEY and SVGEGT. This chain's CDR3 is CASSYGGTPNYGYTF. CDR3 DNA sequence: TGTGCCAGCAGTTACGGGGGGACACCTAACTATGGCTACACCTTC.

This clonotype was observed a few times. The V gene is TRBV28, the J gene TRBJ2-3; D is undetermined. In germline, CDR1 is MDHEN, CDR2 SYDVKM. CDR3 size: 14 residues. V gave up 1 base and J gave up 4 bases, with 9 bases separating them. DNA of the CDR3: TGTGCCAGCAGTTTATCAATCAAGGCAGATACGCAGTATTTT. Its protein product is CASSLSIKADTQYF.

This sequence joins TRBV29-1 and TRBJ1-1, with D tentatively TRBD1 (6 bases). In germline, CDR1 is SQVTM, CDR2 ANQGSEA. The ends were cut back, 2 bases at V and 4 bases at J, with 11 bases in the middle. The CDR3 contains 13 residues. The CDR3 coding sequence is TGCAGCGTTGAAACACAGGGTGTCACTGAAGCTTTCTTT. Its translation is CSVETQGVTEAFF.

This clonotype was counted between two and nine times. The chain has TRBV6-2 or TRBV6-3 and TRBJ2-3, with TRBD1 identical over 7 bases. The trim removed 8 bases at V and 4 bases at J, leaving 9 bases unmatched. The CDR3 contains 14 residues. Germline V gene data show CDR1 as MNHEY and CDR2 as SVGEGT. This CDR3 is CASLRDRGADTQYF. The DNA of the CDR3 is TGTGCCAGCCTACGGGACAGAGGGGCAGATACGCAGTATTTT.

This clonotype was seen a handful of times. The genes are TRBV29-1 and TRBJ2-1; 16 nucleotides align to TRBD2. The CDR3 loop spans 20 amino acids. Trimming took 6 bases from V and 2 from J; bases not matched to a gene: 16. Germline lookup yields CDR1 SQVTM and CDR2 ANQGSEA. The CDR3 bases are TGCAGCGTGGCGGGACAACTGGGACTAGCGGGGGGGGGAACCTACAATGAGCAGTTCTTC. Protein: CSVAGQLGLAGGGTYNEQFF.

The V and J genes are TRBV4-3 and TRBJ2-3; no clear D. Trimming left V 4 bases short and J 3 bases short, with 11 bases between. Germline loops: CDR1 LGHNA, CDR2 YSLEER. The CDR3 length is 14 residues. In nucleotides, the CDR3 is TGCGCCAGCAGCCCCCAGATGGTTACAGATACGCAGTATTTT. It translates to CASSPQMVTDTQYF.

The chain carries TRBV5-1 and TRBJ1-1; TRBD1 matches 7 bases. Looked up from germline, CDR1 is SGHRS and CDR2 is YFSETQ. Unmatched junction bases numbered 5, after V lost 2 bases and J lost 7 bases. The CDR3 is made up of 13 amino acids. CDR3 bases: TGCGCCAGCAGCTTCGAGGGGGCCGGTGAAGCTTTCTTT. It encodes CASSFEGAGEAFF.

This clonotype was picked up a small number of times. This sequence joins TRBV28 and TRBJ2-7; D unresolved. The CDR3 consists of 11 residues. Germline values: CDR1 MDHEN, CDR2 SYDVKM. V lost 3 bases and J lost 4, with 4 bases in between. CDR3 region: CASSFVYEQYF. CDR3 DNA: TGTGCCAGCAGTTTCGTTTACGAGCAGTACTTC. Filled out from reference TRBV28 and TRBJ2-7, the complete variable domain reads DVKVTQSSRYLVKRTGEKVFLECVQDMDHENMFWYRQDPGLGLRLIYFSYDVKMKEKGDIPEGYSVSREKKERFSLILESASTNQTSMYLCASSFVYEQYFGPGTRLTVT.

In its sample, this clonotype was seen a few times. The chain couples TRBV7-2 to TRBJ2-5; D not certain. V was pared by 5 bases and J by 5 bases, with 15 bases between. Germline lookup yields CDR1 SGHTA and CDR2 FQGNSA. The CDR3 is 14 residues long. CDR3 sequence reads: CASSRRVAFETQYF. The CDR3 nucleotides are TGTGCCAGCAGCCGACGGGTAGCCTTCGAGACCCAGTACTTC.

The chain joins TRBV6-5 to TRBJ2-1; 11 bases align to TRBD1. This CDR3 is built from 16 residues. CDR1 and CDR2 (germline): MNHEY, SVGAGI. The junction had 2 bases not matched to a gene; V was cut back by 0 bases and J by 4 bases. The CDR3 DNA is TGTGCCAGCAGTTACTCCGGGACAGGGGGTTACAATGAGCAGTTCTTC. Its protein is CASSYSGTGGYNEQFF.

The chain links TRBV20-1 to TRBJ2-7, with a tentative D call TRBD2 (7 bases). Germline V gives CDR1 DFQATT, CDR2 SNEGSKA (reference sequence). V dropped 1 base and J dropped 4 bases, with 14 bases sitting between them. The CDR3 sequence is 14 residues long. The DNA for the CDR3 is TGCAGTGCTAGAGGGGGGCTAGCGGTGTACGAGCAGTACTTC. It yields the protein CSARGGLAVYEQYF.

This chain connects TRBV7-2 to TRBJ2-3, with D possibly called TRBD1 or TRBD2 (5 bases each). Trimming cost V 5 bases and J 2 bases, with 17 bases left between them. The V gene's germline CDR1 is SGHTA and CDR2 FQGNSA. This CDR3 is 16 amino acids long. CDR3 protein: CASSTLKRGPTDTQYF. In nucleotides, the CDR3 is TGTGCCAGCAGCACCCTCAAACGGGGCCCCACAGATACGCAGTATTTT. The variable domain in full, completed from reference TRBV7-2 and TRBJ2-3, reads GAGVSQSPSNKVTEKGKDVELRCDPISGHTALYWYRQSLGQGLEFLIYFQGNSAPDKSGLPSDRFSAERTGGSVSTLTIQRTQQEDSAVYLCASSTLKRGPTDTQYFGPGTRLTVL.

This clonotype was found many times. The chain employs TRBV20-1 and TRBJ2-7; D not resolved. This CDR3 is built from 13 residues. The V and J ends lost 6 bases and 0 bases respectively, with 12 bases between them. Germline assignment: CDR1 DFQATT and CDR2 SNEGSKA (reference sequence). As DNA, the CDR3 is TGCAGTGCCCGCCACGTCACCTCCTACGAGCAGTACGTC. It translates to CSARHVTSYEQYV.

This clonotype has more than one count but fewer than ten. The chain combines TRBV12-5 with TRBJ1-2; D may be TRBD1 (5 bases). The germline V and J ends were trimmed by 6 bases and 6 bases, with 14 bases remaining between them. The CDR3 has 13 amino acids. In germline, CDR1 is LGHNT, CDR2 FRNRAP. The CDR3, as DNA: TGTGCTAGTGGCTACCAGGGAGTAAATGGCTACACCTTC. Its protein is CASGYQGVNGYTF.

The V and J genes are TRBV5-1 and TRBJ2-1; D is unresolved. The length of the CDR3 is 15 residues. Per germline, CDR1 SGHRS and CDR2 YFSETQ. The germline V and J ends were trimmed by 0 bases and 0 bases, with 7 bases remaining between them. For the CDR3, the DNA is TGCGCCAGCAGCTTGGAGGAGAGCTCCTACAATGAGCAGTTCTTC. It is translated as CASSLEESSYNEQFF.